These 24 T cell receptor beta chains share one sample of origin, sequenced in a study of blood T cell repertoires in COVID-19. Some clones are missing from TCRdb's copy, which holds only in-frame ones; the method was immunoSEQ multiplex PCR. The sample lists some 83,000 clones, approximately 78% occurring once. Material for sequencing was peripheral blood. The receptors were gathered from a human donor in a cohort sampled during active COVID-19.

The chain uses TRBV18 and TRBJ2-2; unclear D gene. There are 16 residues in the CDR3. Trimming removed 1 base at V and 4 bases at J, with 13 bases between. Looked up from germline, CDR1 is KGHSH and CDR2 is LQKENI. CDR3 sequence (DNA): TGTGCCAGCTCACCACTCTTAGCCAGAACCACCGGGGAGCTGTTTTTT. Its translation: CASSPLLARTTGELFF.

This clone was observed a handful of times. In nucleotides, the CDR3 is TGTGCCAGCAGCTTACATTCAGGGTTTAGCAATCAGCCCCAGCATTTT. Residues: CASSLHSGFSNQPQHF. The chain employs TRBV7-2 and TRBJ1-5, with a weak D call TRBD1 (5 bases). The V end lost 2 bases, the J end lost 0 bases, and 11 bases lay between the germline ends. CDR1 SGHTA and CDR2 FQGNSA come from the germline V gene. The CDR3 consists of 16 residues.

J is TRBJ1-2 and V is TRBV2; 9 nucleotides align to TRBD1. J gave up 8 bases and V 1 base, and 8 bases lay outside the gene matches. The germline gives CDR1 SNHLY, CDR2 FYNNEI. The CDR3 spans 15 residues. The CDR3 here is CASSEVGQGIEGYTF. The CDR3 DNA sequence: TGTGCCAGCAGTGAAGTCGGACAGGGGATAGAGGGCTACACCTTC.

V gene TRBV7-8 combines with J gene TRBJ1-2; 7 bases fit TRBD1. CDR3 length equals 12 residues. The ends lost 4 bases at V and 7 bases at J; junction bases unmatched: 3. Looked up from germline, CDR1 is SGHVS and CDR2 is FQNEAQ. The CDR3 DNA is TGTGCCAGCAGCTGGGCAGGGGGTGGCTACACCTTC. Protein: CASSWAGGGYTF.

This chain connects TRBV4-2 to TRBJ1-5, with 7 bases lining up with TRBD1. Germline V gives CDR1 LGHNA, CDR2 YNFKEQ. The CDR3 has 13 residues. The junction had 1 base not matched to a gene; V was cut back by 3 bases and J by 5 bases. CDR3 sequence reads: CASSQDRYQPQHF. The CDR3 nucleotides are TGTGCCAGCAGCCAGGACAGGTATCAGCCCCAGCATTTT.

This clone occurred once. The chain couples TRBV9 to TRBJ2-1, with 7 bases aligning to TRBD2. The V segment lost 5 bases and the J segment 0 bases; nucleotides outside the gene matches: 5. This CDR3 is 15 amino acids long. Germline CDR1 reads SGDLS; CDR2 reads YYNGEE. CDR3 sequence reads: CASSPRGSSYNEQFF. CDR3 DNA: TGTGCCAGCAGTCCCCGCGGGAGCTCCTACAATGAGCAGTTCTTC.

The chain is built from TRBV7-8 and TRBJ2-6; weak D call: TRBD1 (5 bases). Deletions cut 1 base from V and 1 base from J, with 8 bases between. This CDR3 contains 16 residues. Germline V gene sequence: CDR1 SGHVS, CDR2 FQNEAQ. This chain's CDR3 is CASSLVSGSGANVLTF. The CDR3 DNA sequence: TGTGCCAGCAGCTTAGTCTCAGGGTCTGGGGCCAACGTCCTGACTTTC.

This chain joins TRBV7-2 and TRBJ2-3; D possibly corresponds to TRBD1 (5 bases). Germline V gene data show CDR1 as SGHTA and CDR2 as FQGNSA. The V end was cut by 5 bases, the J end by 4 bases, with 16 bases between. This CDR3 contains 15 residues. The CDR3 here is CASSPTGETADTQYF. For the CDR3, the DNA is TGTGCCAGCAGCCCCACAGGAGAAACGGCAGATACGCAGTATTTT.

The V call is TRBV5-1, the J call TRBJ2-7, with TRBD1 matching 11 bases. V lost 3 bases to trimming and J lost 4 bases; unmatched junction nucleotides: 9. Per the germline V gene, CDR1 is SGHRS and CDR2 is YFSETQ. The CDR3 is 16 residues long. CDR3 residues: CASSSYWDRGVYEQYF. Here the CDR3 DNA reads TGCGCCAGCAGCTCGTACTGGGACAGGGGGGTTTACGAGCAGTACTTC.

This chain uses TRBV19 with TRBJ1-5, with D tentatively TRBD1 (5 bases). Germline CDR1 is LNHDA and CDR2 is SQIVND (reference sequence). This CDR3 has 16 amino acids. V was cut by 7 bases and J by 3 bases, with 19 bases left in between. This CDR3 is CASNDGAGVSNQPQHF. Written as DNA, the CDR3 is TGTGCCAGTAACGATGGGGCGGGGGTATCCAATCAGCCCCAGCATTTT.

The rearrangement links TRBV7-8 to TRBJ2-5; 7 bases fit TRBD1. CDR1 is SGHVS and CDR2 is FQNEAQ in the germline V gene. The V segment lost 6 bases and the J segment 4 bases; nucleotides outside the gene matches: 5. The CDR3 length is 13 residues. CDR3 nucleotides: TGTGCCAGCAGTTTCGACAGGGTAGAGACCCAGTACTTC. It translates to CASSFDRVETQYF.

This chain uses TRBV19 with TRBJ2-2; the D gene is possibly TRBD1 (5 bases). The CDR3 has 15 residues. V dropped 0 bases and J dropped 6 bases, with 11 bases sitting between them. From germline, CDR1 is LNHDA and CDR2 SQIVND (reference sequence). Here the CDR3 DNA reads TGTGCCAGTAGTATAGATCTGCCAGGGTCCGGGGAGCTGTTTTTT. As protein: CASSIDLPGSGELFF.

This CDR3 reads CASSYSYEQYF. DNA for the CDR3: TGTGCCAGCAGTTACAGCTACGAGCAGTACTTC. The chain carries TRBV2 and TRBJ2-7; D not resolved. V dropped 5 bases and J dropped 3 bases, with 5 bases sitting between them. Germline values: CDR1 SNHLY, CDR2 FYNNEI. The CDR3 covers 11 residues. The whole variable domain, remainder taken from reference TRBV2 and TRBJ2-7, is EPEVTQTPSHQVTQMGQEVILRCVPISNHLYFYWYRQILGQKVEFLVSFYNNEISEKSEIFDDQFSVERPDGSNFTLKIRSTKLEDSAMYFCASSYSYEQYFGPGTRLTVT.

The rearrangement uses TRBV9 and TRBJ1-5; no clear D gene. This CDR3 has 16 amino acids. CDR1 and CDR2 (germline): SGDLS, YYNGEE. V was clipped by 2 bases and J by 7 bases, with 19 bases between them. The CDR3 protein is CASSVSAGPPTQPQHF. The CDR3 DNA follows: TGTGCCAGCAGCGTCTCTGCGGGCCCACCGACCCAGCCCCAGCATTTT.

This clone appeared a single time. The V and J genes are TRBV6-5 and TRBJ1-2; no reliable D call. This CDR3 spans 13 amino acids. The V gene lost 7 bases and the J gene lost 0 bases, with 9 bases spanning the gap. The germline CDR1 and CDR2 sequences are MNHEY and SVGAGI. The CDR3 nucleotides read TGTGCCAGCAAACGGGGATCTAACTATGGCTACACCTTC. It yields the protein CASKRGSNYGYTF.

DNA of the CDR3: TGTGCCAGTAGTATACAAGGGGTGGGCACTGAAGCTTTCTTT. Its protein is CASSIQGVGTEAFF. The chain uses TRBV19 and TRBJ1-1; D is perhaps TRBD1 (5 bases). V was clipped by 2 bases and J by 4 bases, with 11 bases between them. From germline, CDR1 is LNHDA and CDR2 SQIVND (reference sequence). The CDR3 totals 14 residues. The whole variable domain, remainder taken from reference TRBV19 and TRBJ1-1, is DGGITQSPKYLFRKEGQNVTLSCEQNLNHDAMYWYRQDPGQGLRLIYYSQIVNDFQKGDIAEGYSVSREKKESFPLTVTSAQKNPTAFYLCASSIQGVGTEAFFGQGTRLTVV.

The rearrangement joins TRBV6-2 or TRBV6-3 to TRBJ1-2, with a tentative D call TRBD1 (6 bases). The CDR3 totals 11 residues. Germline assignment: CDR1 MNHEY and CDR2 SVGEGT. Trimming took off 5 bases at V and 9 bases at J, with 10 bases between the two ends. CDR3 in amino acids: CASSRDTSYTF. Here the CDR3 DNA reads TGTGCCAGCAGTCGGGACACCAGCTACACCTTC.

This clone showed up just a few times. V gene TRBV11-2 combines with J gene TRBJ2-3, with TRBD1 matching over 8 bases. Germline assignment: CDR1 SGHAT and CDR2 FQNNGV. The CDR3 spans 16 residues. V dropped 5 bases and J dropped 6; count of bases not matched to a gene: 13. CDR3 nucleotide sequence: TGTGCCAGCAGCCAACGGACAGGGTCGGCTGCGGATACGCAGTATTTT. It is translated as CASSQRTGSAADTQYF. Based on the CDR3 plus reference TRBV11-2 and TRBJ2-3, the full variable domain is EAGVAQSPRYKIIEKRQSVAFWCNPISGHATLYWYQQILGQGPKLLIQFQNNGVVDDSQLPKDRFSAERLKGVDSTLKIQPAKLEDSAVYLCASSQRTGSAADTQYFGPGTRLTVL.

V and J are TRBV28 and TRBJ1-4, with D possibly matching TRBD1 (6 bases). The CDR3 consists of 19 residues. Trimming cost V 2 bases and J 0 bases, with 19 bases left between them. Germline V lookup: CDR1 MDHEN, CDR2 SYDVKM. The CDR3 DNA sequence: TGTGCCAGCAGTTTACGTCCAGGGGACACAAATGCAACTAATGAAAAACTGTTTTTT. The encoded protein is CASSLRPGDTNATNEKLFF.

This clone was seen once. This chain connects TRBV4-2 to TRBJ2-7; 7 bases are a match to TRBD2. This CDR3 region has 16 residues. Germline V lookup: CDR1 LGHNA, CDR2 YNFKEQ. V dropped 0 bases and J dropped 2; count of bases not matched to a gene: 7. The CDR3 protein is CASSQDAGDYPYEQYF. CDR3 sequence (DNA): TGTGCCAGCAGCCAAGATGCTGGGGACTACCCCTACGAGCAGTACTTC.

The chain carries TRBV27 and TRBJ1-5; D is possibly TRBD1 (6 bases). Trimming shortened V by 6 bases and J by 3 bases, and 15 bases separated the two germline ends. The CDR3 is 15 amino acids. The germline gives CDR1 MNHEY, CDR2 SMNVEV (reference sequence). CDR3 residues: CASRPGGHNNQPQHF. CDR3 DNA: TGTGCCAGCAGGCCGGGGGGGCACAACAATCAGCCCCAGCATTTT.

V gene TRBV19 combines with J gene TRBJ1-1, with no clear D. The CDR3 covers 11 residues. CDR1 is LNHDA and CDR2 is SQIVND in the germline V gene (reference sequence). With 7 bases removed from V and 4 bases from J, the gap between germline ends came to 7 bases. In DNA, the CDR3 is TGTGCCAGTACGGGGAGCACTGAAGCTTTCTTT. Translation gives CASTGSTEAFF.

This chain uses TRBV7-2 with TRBJ2-3, with D perhaps matching TRBD2 (7 bases). This CDR3 contains 14 residues. V shed 5 bases and J shed 7 bases, with 16 bases lying between them. Germline CDR1 is SGHTA and CDR2 is FQGNSA. CDR3 bases: TGTGCCAGCAGCCTAGGGGGAGGGGGAAATACGCAGTATTTT. Translated: CASSLGGGGNTQYF.

This chain links TRBV4-2 with TRBJ2-1; 8 bases map to TRBD2. Germline V gives CDR1 LGHNA, CDR2 YNFKEQ. The CDR3 is made up of 17 amino acids. Trimming at V came to 1 base and at J to 2 bases, leaving 7 bases not matched to a gene. The CDR3 here is CASSQVQLAATYNEQFF. In DNA, the CDR3 is TGTGCCAGCAGCCAAGTCCAACTAGCGGCGACCTACAATGAGCAGTTCTTC.